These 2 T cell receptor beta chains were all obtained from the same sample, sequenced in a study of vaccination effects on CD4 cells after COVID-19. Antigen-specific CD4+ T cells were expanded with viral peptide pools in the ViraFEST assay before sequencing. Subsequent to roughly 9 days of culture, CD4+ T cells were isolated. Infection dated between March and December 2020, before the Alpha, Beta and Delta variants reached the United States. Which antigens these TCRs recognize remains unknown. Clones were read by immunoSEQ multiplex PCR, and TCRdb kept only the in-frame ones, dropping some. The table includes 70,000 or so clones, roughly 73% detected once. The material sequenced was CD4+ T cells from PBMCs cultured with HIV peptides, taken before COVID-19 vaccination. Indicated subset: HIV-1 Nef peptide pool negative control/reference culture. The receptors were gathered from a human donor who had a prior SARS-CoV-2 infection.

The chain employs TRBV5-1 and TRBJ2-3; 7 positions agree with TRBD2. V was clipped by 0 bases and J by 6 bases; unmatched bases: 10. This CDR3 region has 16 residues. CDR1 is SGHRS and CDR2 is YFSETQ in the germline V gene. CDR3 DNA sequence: TGCGCCAGCAGCTTGGGGGTTAGACTAGCATCGGATACGCAGTATTTT. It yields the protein CASSLGVRLASDTQYF. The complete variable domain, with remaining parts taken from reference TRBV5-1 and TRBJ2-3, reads KAGVTQTPRYLIKTRGQQVTLSCSPISGHRSVSWYQQTPGQGLQFLFEYFSETQRNKGNFPGRFSGRQFSNSRSEMNVSTLELGDSALYLCASSLGVRLASDTQYFGPGTRLTVL.

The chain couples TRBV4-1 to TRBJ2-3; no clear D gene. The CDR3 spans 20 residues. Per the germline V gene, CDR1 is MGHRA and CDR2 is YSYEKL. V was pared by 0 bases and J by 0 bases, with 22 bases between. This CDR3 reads CASSQEGYFGVSSSTDTQYF. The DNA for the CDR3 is TGCGCCAGCAGCCAAGAGGGTTATTTTGGGGTCAGCTCTAGCACAGATACGCAGTATTTT.